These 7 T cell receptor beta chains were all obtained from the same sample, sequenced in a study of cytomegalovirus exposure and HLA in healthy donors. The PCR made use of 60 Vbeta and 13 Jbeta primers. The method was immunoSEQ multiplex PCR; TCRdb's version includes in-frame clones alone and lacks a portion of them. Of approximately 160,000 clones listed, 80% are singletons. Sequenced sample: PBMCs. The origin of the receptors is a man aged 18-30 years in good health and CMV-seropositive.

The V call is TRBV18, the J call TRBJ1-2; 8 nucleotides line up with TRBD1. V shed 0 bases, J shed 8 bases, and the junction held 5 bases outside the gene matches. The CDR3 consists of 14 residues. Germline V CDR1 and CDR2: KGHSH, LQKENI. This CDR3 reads CASSPPDRVRGYTF. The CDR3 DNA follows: TGTGCCAGCTCACCACCGGACAGGGTCCGGGGCTACACCTTC.

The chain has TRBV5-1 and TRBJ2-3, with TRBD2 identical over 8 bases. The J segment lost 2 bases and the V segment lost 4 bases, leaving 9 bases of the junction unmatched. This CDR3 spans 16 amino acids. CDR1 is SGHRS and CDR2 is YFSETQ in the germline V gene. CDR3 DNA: TGCGCCAGCAGCCCACGGGGGGGGGCTACCACAGATACGCAGTATTTT. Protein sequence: CASSPRGGATTDTQYF.

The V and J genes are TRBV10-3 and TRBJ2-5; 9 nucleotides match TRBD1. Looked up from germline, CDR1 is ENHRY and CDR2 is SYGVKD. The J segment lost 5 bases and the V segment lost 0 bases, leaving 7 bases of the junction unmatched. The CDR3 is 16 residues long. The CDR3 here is CAISESTGGDLETQYF. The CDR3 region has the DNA TGTGCCATCAGTGAGTCGACAGGGGGGGATTTGGAGACCCAGTACTTC.

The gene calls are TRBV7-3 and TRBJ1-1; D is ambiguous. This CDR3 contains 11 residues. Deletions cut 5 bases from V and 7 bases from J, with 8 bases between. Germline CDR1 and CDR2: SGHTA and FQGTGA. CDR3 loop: CASSLDGEAFF. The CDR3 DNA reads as TGTGCCAGCAGCCTAGACGGTGAAGCTTTCTTT.

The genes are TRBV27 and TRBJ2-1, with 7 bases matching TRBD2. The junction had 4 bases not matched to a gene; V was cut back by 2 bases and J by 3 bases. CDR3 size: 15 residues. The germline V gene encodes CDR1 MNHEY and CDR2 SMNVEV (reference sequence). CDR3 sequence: CASSLAGRDYNEQFF. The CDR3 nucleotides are TGTGCCAGCAGTTTAGCAGGGAGGGACTACAATGAGCAGTTCTTC.

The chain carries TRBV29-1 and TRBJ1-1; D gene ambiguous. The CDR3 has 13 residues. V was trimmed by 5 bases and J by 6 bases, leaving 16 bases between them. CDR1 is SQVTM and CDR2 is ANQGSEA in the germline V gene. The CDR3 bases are TGCAGCGTTTGTGACACTTTTCGCGCTGAAGCTTTCTTT. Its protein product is CSVCDTFRAEAFF.

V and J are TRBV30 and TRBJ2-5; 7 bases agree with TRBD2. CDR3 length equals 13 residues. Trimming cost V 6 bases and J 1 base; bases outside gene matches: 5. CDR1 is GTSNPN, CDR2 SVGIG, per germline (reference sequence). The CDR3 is CACLGGSQETQYF. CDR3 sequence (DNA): TGTGCCTGTTTGGGGGGGTCCCAAGAGACCCAGTACTTC. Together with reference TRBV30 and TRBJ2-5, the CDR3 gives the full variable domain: SQTIHQWPATLVQPVGSPLSLECTVEGTSNPNLYWYRQAAGRGLQLLFYSVGIGQISSEVPQNLSASRPQDRQFILSSKKLLLSDSGFYLCACLGGSQETQYFGPGTRLLVL.